These 25 T cell receptor beta chains were all obtained from the same sample, sequenced in a study of T cells in Graves' hyperthyroidism and ophthalmopathy. Template material for amplifying TCR beta CDR3 regions consisted of RNA transcripts. Primed by the HTBI set, a first-round RT-PCR was run on the TCR CDR3. TCRdb reanalysed the multiplex PCR reads using MiXCR and keeps one entry per CDR3 protein. The sample yields 100,000 to 130,000 distinct CDR3 sequences, approximately 16% seen once. Sequencing used blood. These receptors all stem from a woman in her fifties or sixties with Graves' hyperthyroidism.

This clonotype was counted many times. V gene TRBV18 combines with J gene TRBJ1-1; the D is unclear. The length of the CDR3 is 14 residues. CDR1 is KGHSH, CDR2 LQKENI, per germline. The V end was cut by 2 bases, the J end by 6 bases, with 13 bases between. The chain's CDR3 is CASSPRRAGSEAFF. CDR3 sequence (DNA): TGTGCCAGCTCACCAAGGAGGGCTGGGTCTGAAGCTTTCTTT.

This clonotype was seen at least ten times. A junction boundary mismatches the germline segment, possibly from a read error. The rearrangement links TRBV6-2 or TRBV6-3 to TRBJ2-1; 9 nucleotides agree with TRBD2. The CDR3 spans 16 residues. Per germline, CDR1 MNHEY and CDR2 SVGEGT. The CDR3 nucleotides are TGTGCCACCAGTTCCCCTTTAGCGGGAGAGGTAACTGAGCAGTTCTTC. This encodes CATSSPLAGEVTEQFF.

This clonotype has ten or more counts. The chain carries TRBV10-3 and TRBJ2-3, with 11 bases that match TRBD2. From germline, CDR1 is ENHRY and CDR2 SYGVKD. Trimming took 5 bases from V and 5 from J; bases not matched to a gene: 6. This CDR3 spans 15 amino acids. CDR3 sequence: CAISLSGRAGDTQYF. In nucleotides, the CDR3 is TGTGCCATCAGTCTTAGCGGGAGGGCGGGAGATACGCAGTATTTT.

The sample holds many counts of this clonotype. The chain is built from TRBV10-3 and TRBJ1-1, with D unresolved. This CDR3 comprises 14 residues. Germline V CDR1 and CDR2: ENHRY, SYGVKD. Trimming shortened V by 2 bases and J by 2 bases, and 9 bases separated the two germline ends. CDR3 protein: CAISEEPINTEAFF. The CDR3 bases are TGTGCCATCAGTGAGGAGCCGATTAACACTGAAGCTTTCTTT.

Ten or more counts support this clonotype. This rearrangement joins TRBV2 to TRBJ1-1; D is possibly TRBD1 (5 bases). V dropped 4 bases and J dropped 3 bases, with 18 bases sitting between them. Germline loops: CDR1 SNHLY, CDR2 FYNNEI. The CDR3 length is 16 residues. CDR3 loop: CASSGPIQGADTEAFF. CDR3 DNA: TGTGCCAGCAGTGGCCCCATACAAGGGGCGGACACTGAAGCTTTCTTT.

The table lists this clonotype with many counts. The rearrangement joins TRBV20-1 to TRBJ1-3; D not resolved. The CDR3 sequence is 14 residues long. With 2 bases removed from V and 4 bases from J, the gap between germline ends came to 12 bases. CDR1 and CDR2 (germline): DFQATT, SNEGSKA (reference sequence). CDR3: CSARNHQEGNTIYF. The CDR3 region has the DNA TGCAGTGCTAGAAATCATCAGGAGGGAAACACCATATATTTT.

This clonotype was counted a few times. The V gene is TRBV14, the J gene TRBJ2-3; 7 bases are shared with TRBD1. The trim removed 0 bases at V and 4 bases at J, leaving 10 bases unmatched. The CDR3 covers 17 residues. Germline V gene data show CDR1 as SGHDN and CDR2 as FVKESK. The CDR3 DNA is TGTGCCAGCAGCCAAGATCCAGGGGGAAGGTTCCCAGATACGCAGTATTTT. Its translation: CASSQDPGGRFPDTQYF.

This clonotype showed up just a few times. Being one base from a much bigger clone, this may be a read error. This sequence joins TRBV7-9 and TRBJ2-1; D is unresolved. This CDR3 region has 15 residues. V lost 5 bases to trimming and J lost 7 bases, with 18 bases between them. Germline assignment: CDR1 SEHNR and CDR2 FQNEAQ (reference sequence). CDR3: CASSPLALFGNEQFF. In DNA form, the CDR3 reads TGTGCCAGCAGCCCCCTGGCCTTATTCGGAAATGAGCAGTTCTTC.

This clonotype was seen repeatedly, ten times or more. The J gene is TRBJ1-1, the V gene TRBV2; D unresolved. Between the trimmed V and J ends, which lost 3 bases and 0 bases, there was a span of 8 bases. The CDR3 spans 14 residues. Germline lookup yields CDR1 SNHLY and CDR2 FYNNEI. The CDR3 DNA reads as TGTGCCAGCAGTGAGGTTCTGTTGAACACTGAAGCTTTCTTT. It codes for CASSEVLLNTEAFF.

This clonotype was counted at least ten times. V and J are TRBV20-1 and TRBJ2-1; D is possibly TRBD1 or TRBD2 (6 bases each). This CDR3 spans 12 amino acids. V lost 6 bases to trimming and J lost 10 bases, with 16 bases between them. Germline V CDR1 and CDR2: DFQATT, SNEGSKA (reference sequence). The CDR3 sequence: CSALTQGREQFF. The CDR3 nucleotides are TGCAGTGCCCTTACCCAGGGGAGGGAGCAGTTCTTC.

At least ten counts were recorded for this clonotype. V and J are TRBV28 and TRBJ2-1; no definite D call. The CDR3 is 14 residues long. Germline lookup yields CDR1 MDHEN and CDR2 SYDVKM. V shed 3 bases and J shed 4 bases, with 10 bases lying between them. CDR3 residues: CASSFLSPYNEQFF. The CDR3 DNA reads as TGTGCCAGCAGTTTTCTTAGCCCGTACAATGAGCAGTTCTTC. Full variable domain (outside the CDR3, taken from reference TRBV28 and TRBJ2-1): DVKVTQSSRYLVKRTGEKVFLECVQDMDHENMFWYRQDPGLGLRLIYFSYDVKMKEKGDIPEGYSVSREKKERFSLILESASTNQTSMYLCASSFLSPYNEQFFGPGTRLTVL.

The rearrangement uses TRBV29-1 and TRBJ2-7, with 7 bases aligning to TRBD2. Per germline, CDR1 SQVTM and CDR2 ANQGSEA. Trimming removed 2 bases from V and 6 bases from J; junction bases left unmatched: 7. The CDR3 is 13 residues long. This CDR3 reads CSVEKGTGGEQYV. DNA of the CDR3: TGCAGCGTTGAAAAAGGGACGGGGGGCGAGCAGTACGTC.

In this sample, this clonotype turned up many times. The V and J genes are TRBV7-3 and TRBJ1-1; D not resolved. CDR3 length equals 14 residues. CDR1 and CDR2 from the germline V gene are SGHTA and FQGTGA. V shed 5 bases and J shed 0 bases, with 10 bases lying between them. DNA of the CDR3: TGTGCCAGCAGCCCCGATAGGGTGAACACTGAAGCTTTCTTT. This translates into CASSPDRVNTEAFF.

This clonotype was seen ten or more times. The genes are TRBV3-1 and TRBJ2-1, with D perhaps TRBD1 (6 bases). Trimming shortened V by 0 bases and J by 9 bases, and 12 bases separated the two germline ends. Germline CDR1 reads LGHDT; CDR2 reads YNNKEL (reference sequence). The CDR3 loop spans 14 amino acids. CDR3 bases: TGTGCCAGCAGCCAAGATGGGTGGGGGCGTGAGCAGTTCTTC. Residues: CASSQDGWGREQFF.

The table lists this clonotype with many counts. The CDR3 region has the DNA TGCGCCAGCAGCCAAGGACACTCCTACGAGCAGTACTTC. Encoded protein: CASSQGHSYEQYF. This sequence joins TRBV5-1 and TRBJ2-7, with D tentatively TRBD1 (5 bases). Trimming shortened V by 4 bases and J by 0 bases, and 8 bases separated the two germline ends. CDR1 is SGHRS and CDR2 is YFSETQ in the germline V gene. The CDR3 is 13 residues long.

This clonotype has ten or more counts. This chain connects TRBV7-2 to TRBJ1-6; TRBD1 matches 7 bases. The germline gives CDR1 SGHTA, CDR2 FQGNSA. This CDR3 has 15 amino acids. Trimming cost V 3 bases and J 7 bases; bases outside gene matches: 6. The CDR3 spells CASSFGPGQNSPLHF. The CDR3 DNA reads as TGTGCCAGCAGCTTCGGACCGGGACAGAATTCACCCCTCCACTTT. Looking up the rest from reference TRBV7-2 and TRBJ1-6 gives the full variable domain: GAGVSQSPSNKVTEKGKDVELRCDPISGHTALYWYRQSLGQGLEFLIYFQGNSAPDKSGLPSDRFSAERTGGSVSTLTIQRTQQEDSAVYLCASSFGPGQNSPLHFGNGTRLTVT.

There are many counts of this clonotype. The chain joins TRBV20-1 to TRBJ1-5; possibly TRBD1 for D (6 bases). CDR1 is DFQATT, CDR2 SNEGSKA, per germline (reference sequence). The length of the CDR3 is 14 residues. Trimming removed 0 bases from V and 6 bases from J, with 12 bases in between. CDR3 protein: CSARDLRGGQPQHF. The CDR3 region has the DNA TGCAGTGCTAGAGATCTCAGGGGCGGTCAGCCCCAGCATTTT.

The sample holds many counts of this clonotype. The gene calls are TRBV10-3 and TRBJ1-3; D gene ambiguous. V lost 2 bases to trimming and J lost 2 bases, with 1 base between them. The length of the CDR3 is 12 residues. Per germline, CDR1 ENHRY and CDR2 SYGVKD. The CDR3 loop reads CAISEAGNTIYF. The CDR3 nucleotides read TGTGCCATCAGTGAGGCTGGAAACACCATATATTTT.

At least ten counts were recorded for this clonotype. The chain combines TRBV7-9 with TRBJ2-7, with D possibly TRBD1 on 6 matching bases. CDR1 and CDR2 from the germline V gene are SEHNR and FQNEAQ (reference sequence). The V gene lost 6 bases and the J gene lost 1 base, with 10 bases spanning the gap. The CDR3 runs 13 residues. CDR3 sequence: CASRQGTSYEQYF. DNA for the CDR3: TGTGCCAGCAGACAGGGTACATCCTACGAGCAGTACTTC.

This clonotype was seen a few times. This chain links TRBV11-2 with TRBJ1-5; 7 bases match TRBD1. With V trimmed by 0 bases and J by 2 bases, 19 bases remained unmatched. The germline CDR1 and CDR2 sequences are SGHAT and FQNNGV. The CDR3 has 21 amino acids. In nucleotides, the CDR3 is TGTGCCAGCAGCTTAGAATACTTAAGACCGACAGGGTTGGCGGGCAATCAGCCCCAGCATTTT. Translated, it gives CASSLEYLRPTGLAGNQPQHF.

This clonotype was seen at least ten times. In DNA, the CDR3 is TGCGCCAGCAGGCGCAAGGGGGCGCTTGCGGATGAGCAGTTCTTC. Protein sequence: CASRRKGALADEQFF. This chain uses TRBV5-1 with TRBJ2-1, with 7 positions matching TRBD1. The CDR3 length is 15 residues. V shed 5 bases and J 8 bases; nucleotides not matched to a gene: 13. The V gene's germline CDR1 is SGHRS and CDR2 YFSETQ. The full variable domain, its missing parts supplied by reference TRBV5-1 and TRBJ2-1, is KAGVTQTPRYLIKTRGQQVTLSCSPISGHRSVSWYQQTPGQGLQFLFEYFSETQRNKGNFPGRFSGRQFSNSRSEMNVSTLELGDSALYLCASRRKGALADEQFFGPGTRLTVL.

The gene calls are TRBV3-1 and TRBJ1-1, with D perhaps matching TRBD1 (5 bases). Trimming shortened V by 4 bases and J by 5 bases, and 20 bases separated the two germline ends. Germline CDR1 reads LGHDT; CDR2 reads YNNKEL (reference sequence). This CDR3 region has 16 residues. For the CDR3, the DNA is TGTGCCAGCAGCCCGCAAGTTGGGGCCGCTAGAACTGAAGCTTTCTTT. It encodes CASSPQVGAARTEAFF.

In its sample, this clonotype was seen many times. The junction departs from the called germline gene at one end, perhaps through a read error. The V call is TRBV12-5, the J call TRBJ1-2; D unresolved. CDR3 length equals 14 residues. Looked up from germline, CDR1 is LGHNT and CDR2 is FRNRAP. CDR3 bases: TGTTCTAGTGGTTGGCTGCAGTCATTCTATGGCTACACCTTC. This encodes CSSGWLQSFYGYTF.

J is TRBJ2-5 and V is TRBV7-9; 10 bases match TRBD2. The V gene end was trimmed by 0 bases and the J gene end by 3 bases; junction bases not matched to a gene: 7. CDR1 and CDR2 from the germline V gene are SEHNR and FQNEAQ (reference sequence). The CDR3 contains 17 residues. CDR3 sequence reads: CASSLARQRGGEETQYF. Here the CDR3 DNA reads TGTGCCAGCAGCTTAGCGAGGCAGCGGGGGGGCGAAGAGACCCAGTACTTC.

This clonotype was counted many times. V usage is TRBV7-9 and J usage is TRBJ1-3; a weak D match, TRBD1 (6 bases). Germline V gives CDR1 SEHNR, CDR2 FQNEAQ (reference sequence). The CDR3 length is 14 residues. With 6 bases removed from V and 1 base from J, the gap between germline ends came to 10 bases. DNA of the CDR3: TGTGCCAGCAGAGAGGGGGGGTCTGGAAACACCATATATTTT. Residues: CASREGGSGNTIYF.